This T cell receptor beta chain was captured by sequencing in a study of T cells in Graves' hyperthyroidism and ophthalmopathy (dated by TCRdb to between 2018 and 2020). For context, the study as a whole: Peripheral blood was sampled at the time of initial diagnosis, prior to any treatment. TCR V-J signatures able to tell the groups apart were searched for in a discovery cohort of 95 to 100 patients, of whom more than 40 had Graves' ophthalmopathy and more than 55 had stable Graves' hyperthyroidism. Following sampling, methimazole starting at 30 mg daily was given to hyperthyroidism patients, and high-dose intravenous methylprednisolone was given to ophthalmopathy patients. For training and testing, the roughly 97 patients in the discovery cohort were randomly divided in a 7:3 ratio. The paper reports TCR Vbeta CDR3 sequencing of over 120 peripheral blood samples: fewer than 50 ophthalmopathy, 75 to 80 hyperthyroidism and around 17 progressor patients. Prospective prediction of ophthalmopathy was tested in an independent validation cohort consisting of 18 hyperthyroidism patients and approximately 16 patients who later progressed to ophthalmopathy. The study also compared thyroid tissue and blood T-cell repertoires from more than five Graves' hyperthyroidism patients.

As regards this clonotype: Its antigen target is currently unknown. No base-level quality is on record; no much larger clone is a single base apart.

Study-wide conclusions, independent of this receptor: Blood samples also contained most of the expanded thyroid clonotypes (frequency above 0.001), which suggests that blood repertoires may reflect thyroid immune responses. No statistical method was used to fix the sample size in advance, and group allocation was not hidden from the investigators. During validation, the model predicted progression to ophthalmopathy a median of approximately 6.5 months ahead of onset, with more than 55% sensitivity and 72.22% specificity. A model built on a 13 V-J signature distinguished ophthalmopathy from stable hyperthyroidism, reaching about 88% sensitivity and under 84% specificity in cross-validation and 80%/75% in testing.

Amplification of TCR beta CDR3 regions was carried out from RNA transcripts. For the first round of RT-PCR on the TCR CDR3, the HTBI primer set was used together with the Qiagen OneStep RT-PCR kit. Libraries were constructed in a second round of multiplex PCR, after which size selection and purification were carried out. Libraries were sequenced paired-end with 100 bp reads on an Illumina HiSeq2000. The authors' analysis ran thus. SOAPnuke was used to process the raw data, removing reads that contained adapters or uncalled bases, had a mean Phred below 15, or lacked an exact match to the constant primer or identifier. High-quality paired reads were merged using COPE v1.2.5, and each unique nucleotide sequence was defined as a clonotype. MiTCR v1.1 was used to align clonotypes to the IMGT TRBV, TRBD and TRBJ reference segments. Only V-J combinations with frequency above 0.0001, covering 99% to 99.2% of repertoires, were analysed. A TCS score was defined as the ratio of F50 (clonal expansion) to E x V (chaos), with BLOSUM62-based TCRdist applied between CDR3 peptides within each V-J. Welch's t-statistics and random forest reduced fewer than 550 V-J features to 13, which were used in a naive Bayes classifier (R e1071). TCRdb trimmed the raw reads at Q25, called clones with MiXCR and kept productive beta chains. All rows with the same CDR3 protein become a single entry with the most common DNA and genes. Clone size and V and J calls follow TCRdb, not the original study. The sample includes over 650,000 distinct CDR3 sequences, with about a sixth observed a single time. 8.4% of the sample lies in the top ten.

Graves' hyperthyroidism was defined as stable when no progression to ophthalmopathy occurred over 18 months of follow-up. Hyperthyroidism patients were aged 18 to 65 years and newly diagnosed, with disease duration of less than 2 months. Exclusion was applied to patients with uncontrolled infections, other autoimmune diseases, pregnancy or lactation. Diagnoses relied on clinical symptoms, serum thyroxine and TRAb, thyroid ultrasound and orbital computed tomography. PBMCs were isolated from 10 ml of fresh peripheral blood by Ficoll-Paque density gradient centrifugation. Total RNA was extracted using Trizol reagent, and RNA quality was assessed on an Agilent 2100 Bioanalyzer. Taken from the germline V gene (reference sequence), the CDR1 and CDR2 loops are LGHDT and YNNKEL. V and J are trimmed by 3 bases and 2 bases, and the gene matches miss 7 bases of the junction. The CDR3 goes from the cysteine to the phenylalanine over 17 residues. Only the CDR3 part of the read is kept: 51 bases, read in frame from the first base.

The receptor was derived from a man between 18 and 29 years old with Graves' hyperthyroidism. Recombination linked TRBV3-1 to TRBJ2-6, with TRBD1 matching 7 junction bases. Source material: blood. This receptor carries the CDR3 CASSHVTGITGANVLTF. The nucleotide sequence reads TGTGCCAGCAGCCATGTGACAGGGATCACTGGGGCCAACGTCCTGACTTTC.